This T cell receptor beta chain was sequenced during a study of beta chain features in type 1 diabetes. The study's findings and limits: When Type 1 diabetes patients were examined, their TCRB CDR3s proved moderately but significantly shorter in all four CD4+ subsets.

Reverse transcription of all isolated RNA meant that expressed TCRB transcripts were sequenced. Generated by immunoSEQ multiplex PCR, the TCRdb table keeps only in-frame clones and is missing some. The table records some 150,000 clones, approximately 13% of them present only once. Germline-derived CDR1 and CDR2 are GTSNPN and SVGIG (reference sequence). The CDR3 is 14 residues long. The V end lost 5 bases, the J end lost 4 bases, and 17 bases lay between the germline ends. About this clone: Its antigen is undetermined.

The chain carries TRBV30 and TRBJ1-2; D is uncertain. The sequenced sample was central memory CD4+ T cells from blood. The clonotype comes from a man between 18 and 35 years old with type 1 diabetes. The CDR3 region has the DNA TGTGCCTGGTCAACCGGCCGGGTCGTCTATGGCTACACCTTC. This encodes CAWSTGRVVYGYTF.